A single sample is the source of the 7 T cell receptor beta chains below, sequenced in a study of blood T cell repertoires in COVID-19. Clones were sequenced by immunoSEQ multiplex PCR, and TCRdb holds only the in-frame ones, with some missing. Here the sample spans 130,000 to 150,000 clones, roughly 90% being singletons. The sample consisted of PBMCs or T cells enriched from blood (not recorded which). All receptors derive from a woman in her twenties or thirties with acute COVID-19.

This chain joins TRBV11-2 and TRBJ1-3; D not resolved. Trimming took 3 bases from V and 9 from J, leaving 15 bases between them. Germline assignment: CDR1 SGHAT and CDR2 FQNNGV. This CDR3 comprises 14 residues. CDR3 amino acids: CASSLLQSSSTIYF. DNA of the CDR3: TGTGCCAGCAGCTTGCTACAGTCATCCTCCACCATATATTTT.

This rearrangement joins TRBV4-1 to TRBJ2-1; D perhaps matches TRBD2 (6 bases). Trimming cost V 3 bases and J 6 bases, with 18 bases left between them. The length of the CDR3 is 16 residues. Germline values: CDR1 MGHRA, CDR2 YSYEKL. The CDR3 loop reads CASSHRSGLPVNEQFF. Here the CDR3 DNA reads TGCGCCAGCAGCCACCGTAGCGGCCTCCCGGTCAATGAGCAGTTCTTC.

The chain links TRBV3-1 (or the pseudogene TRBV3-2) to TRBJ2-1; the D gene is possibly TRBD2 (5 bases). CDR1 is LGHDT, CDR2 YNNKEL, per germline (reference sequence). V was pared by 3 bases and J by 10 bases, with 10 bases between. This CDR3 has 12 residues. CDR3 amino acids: CASSHGRGEQFF. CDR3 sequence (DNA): TGTGCCAGCAGCCACGGTAGAGGGGAGCAGTTCTTC.

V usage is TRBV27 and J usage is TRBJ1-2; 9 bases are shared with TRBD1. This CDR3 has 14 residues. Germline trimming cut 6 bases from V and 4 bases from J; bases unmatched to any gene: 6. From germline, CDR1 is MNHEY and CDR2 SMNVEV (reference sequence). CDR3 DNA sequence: TGTGCCAGCAGAACAACAGGGGGCGGCTATGGCTACACCTTC. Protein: CASRTTGGGYGYTF.

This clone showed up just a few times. This CDR3 reads CASSLESSYNEQFF. DNA for the CDR3: TGTGCCAGCAGCCTAGAGAGCTCCTACAATGAGCAGTTCTTC. V usage is TRBV13 and J usage is TRBJ2-1; no firm D call. CDR3 length: 14 amino acids. CDR1 and CDR2 from the germline V gene are PRHDT and FYEKMQ (reference sequence). The ends were cut back, 5 bases at V and 0 bases at J, with 8 bases in the middle.

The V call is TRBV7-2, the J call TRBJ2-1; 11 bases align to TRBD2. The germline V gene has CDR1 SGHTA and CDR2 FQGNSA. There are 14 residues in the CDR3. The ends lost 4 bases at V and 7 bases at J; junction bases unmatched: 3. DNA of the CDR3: TGTGCCAGCAGCTCCGGGACTAGCGGAAATGAGCAGTTCTTC. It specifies CASSSGTSGNEQFF.

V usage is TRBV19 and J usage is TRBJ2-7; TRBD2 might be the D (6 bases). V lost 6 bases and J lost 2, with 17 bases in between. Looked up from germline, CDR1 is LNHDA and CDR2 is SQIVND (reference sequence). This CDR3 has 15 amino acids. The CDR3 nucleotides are TGTGCCAGTAGCCAAGTCTCGGGAGAGCCCTACGAGCAGTACTTC. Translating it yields CASSQVSGEPYEQYF.